This T cell receptor beta chain comes out of a study of shared clonotypes between healthy human individuals. Replicate PCRs from sorted subsets contained 200 ng DNA, which is 30,000 to 35,000 T cell genomes. Clones were sequenced by immunoSEQ multiplex PCR, and TCRdb holds only the in-frame ones, with some missing. The sample includes about 1.5 million clones, roughly 98% of them seen just once. Regarding the study as a whole: Non-shared clonotypes were found to have lower generation probabilities than the clonotypes that were shared by all four of the sorted-subset donors. Sampling covered blood only; tissue repertoires likely differ.

Germline lookup yields CDR1 SGHTA and CDR2 FQGNSA. V lost 2 bases, J lost 2 bases, and 17 bases lay in between. The CDR3 has 17 residues. As for this clone: Its antigen is undetermined.

The J gene is TRBJ2-3, the V gene TRBV7-2; perhaps TRBD2 as D (6 bases). Source material: naive CD4+ T cells sorted from blood. Regarding subset: CD45RA+ positively selected. This TCR came from a man aged 25-40 years in good health. The CDR3 is CASSLTPFGSHTDTQYF. CDR3 nucleotides: TGTGCCAGCAGCTTAACTCCTTTCGGGAGCCACACAGATACGCAGTATTTT.